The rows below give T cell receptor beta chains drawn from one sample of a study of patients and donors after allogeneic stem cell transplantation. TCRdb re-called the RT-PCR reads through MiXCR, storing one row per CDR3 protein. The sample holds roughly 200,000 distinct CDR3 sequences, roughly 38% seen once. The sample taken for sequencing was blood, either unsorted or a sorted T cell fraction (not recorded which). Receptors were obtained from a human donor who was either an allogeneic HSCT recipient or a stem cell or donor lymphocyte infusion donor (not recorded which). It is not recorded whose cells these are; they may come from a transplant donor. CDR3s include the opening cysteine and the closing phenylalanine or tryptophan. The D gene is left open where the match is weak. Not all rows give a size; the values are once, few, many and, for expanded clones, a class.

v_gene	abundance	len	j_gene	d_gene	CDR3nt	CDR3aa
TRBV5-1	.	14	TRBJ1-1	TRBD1	TGCGCCAGCAGCTTGGAGGGACAGCACACTGAAGCTTTCTTT	CASSLEGQHTEAFF
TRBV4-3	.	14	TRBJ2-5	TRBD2	TGCGCCAGCAGCCAAATAGCGGGGAAAGAGACCCAGTACTTC	CASSQIAGKETQYF
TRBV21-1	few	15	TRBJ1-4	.	TGTGCCAGCAGCAATCGGCCAGGAGCTAATGAAAAACTGTTTTTT	CASSNRPGANEKLFF
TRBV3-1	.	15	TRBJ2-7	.	TGTGCCAGCAGCCCCCGACAGGGAGGTACCTACGAGCAGTACTTC	CASSPRQGGTYEQYF
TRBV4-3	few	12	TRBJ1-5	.	TGCGCCAGCAGCCAAGGGTGGGGGCCCCAGCATTTT	CASSQGWGPQHF
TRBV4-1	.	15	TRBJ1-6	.	TGCGCCAGCAGCCAAGTTTCCGGGGGAGTCCTGCCCCTCCACTTT	CASSQVSGGVLPLHF
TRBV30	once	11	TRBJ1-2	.	TGTGCCTGGGGGTACCTCTATGGCTACACCTTC	CAWGYLYGYTF
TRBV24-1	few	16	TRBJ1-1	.	TGTGCCACCAGAGCATCGGGAAACAGCCTGAACACTGAAGCTTTCTTT	CATRASGNSLNTEAFF
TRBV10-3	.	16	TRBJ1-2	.	TGTGCCATCAGTGATTTAGGGGAGACACTGAACTATGGCTACACCTTC	CAISDLGETLNYGYTF
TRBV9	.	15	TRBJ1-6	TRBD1	TGTGCCAGCAGCACCAGACAGGGGGCGAATTCACCCCTCCACTTT	CASSTRQGANSPLHF
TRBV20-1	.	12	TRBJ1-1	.	TGCAGTGCTAGAGATTGGCAGAGAAAGGCTTTCTTT	CSARDWQRKAFF
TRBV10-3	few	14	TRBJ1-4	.	TGTGCCATCAGTGAGCGACAGGAAAATGAAAAACTGTTTTTT	CAISERQENEKLFF
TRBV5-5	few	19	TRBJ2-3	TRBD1	TGTGCCAGCAGCTTGGTACAGGGGGTTATCCCCGTTAGCACAGATACGCAGTATTTT	CASSLVQGVIPVSTDTQYF
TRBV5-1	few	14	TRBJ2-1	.	TGCGCCAGTCACCGGGACGAAACCTACAATGAGCAGTTCTTC	CASHRDETYNEQFF
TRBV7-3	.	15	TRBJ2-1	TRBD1	TGTGCCAGCAGCCCCTCCGGGACAGGGGACAATGAGCAGTTCTTC	CASSPSGTGDNEQFF
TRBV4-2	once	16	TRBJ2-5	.	TGTGCCAGCAGCCCCCTGGGGGAAACCCCACAAGAGACCCAGTACTTC	CASSPLGETPQETQYF
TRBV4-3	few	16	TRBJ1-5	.	TGCGCCAGCAGCCAAGATTTGTTACGTCTCAATCAGCCCCAGCATTTT	CASSQDLLRLNQPQHF
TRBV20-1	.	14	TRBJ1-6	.	TGCAGTGCTAGAGTTAGCAGGGTAAATTCACCCCTCCACTTT	CSARVSRVNSPLHF
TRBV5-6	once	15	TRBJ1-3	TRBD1	TGTGCCAGCATCACAGGGGGCTTGTCTGGAAACACCATATATTTT	CASITGGLSGNTIYF
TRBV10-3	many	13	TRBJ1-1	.	TGTGCCATCAGTGAGTCGACCGGCACTGAAGCTTTCTTT	CAISESTGTEAFF
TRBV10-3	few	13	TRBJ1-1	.	TGTGCCATCAGTGAGACGACAGTGACTGAAGCTTTCTTT	CAISETTVTEAFF
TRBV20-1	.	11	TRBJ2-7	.	TGCAGTGCTAGCGGGACCTACGAGCAGTACTTC	CSASGTYEQYF
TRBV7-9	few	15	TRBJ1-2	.	TGTGCCAGCAGCCTTAGTTTATCAGCACCCTATGGCTACACCTTC	CASSLSLSAPYGYTF
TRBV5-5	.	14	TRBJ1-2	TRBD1	TGTGCCAGCAGCCGGGGACAGACGAACTATGGCTACACCTTC	CASSRGQTNYGYTF
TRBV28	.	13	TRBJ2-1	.	TGTGCCAGCAGTTTGCAGGGAATAGGGGAGCAGTTCTTC	CASSLQGIGEQFF
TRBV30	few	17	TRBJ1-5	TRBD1	TGTGCCTGGAGTCCGCTGTGGACAGGAGATAGCAATCAGCCCCAGCATTTT	CAWSPLWTGDSNQPQHF
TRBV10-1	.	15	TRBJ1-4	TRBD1	TGCGCCAGCAGTGAGTCGGGACAGAGGGGGGAAAAACTGTTTTTT	CASSESGQRGEKLFF
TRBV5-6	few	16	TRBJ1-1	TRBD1	TGTGCCAGCAGCTTGGCCGGGACAGGTACTGACACTGAAGCTTTCTTT	CASSLAGTGTDTEAFF
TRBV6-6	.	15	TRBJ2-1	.	TGTGCCAGCAGTACACTAGCCAGCTCCTACAATGAGCAGTTCTTC	CASSTLASSYNEQFF
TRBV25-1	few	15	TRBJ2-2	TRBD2	TGTGCCAGCACCGGACTAGCGGCGAGGGCCGGGGAGCTGTTTTTT	CASTGLAARAGELFF
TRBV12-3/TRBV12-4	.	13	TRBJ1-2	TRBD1	TGTGCCAGCAGTTCGGAACAGGGGGATGGCTACACCTTC	CASSSEQGDGYTF
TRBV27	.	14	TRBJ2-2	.	TGTGCCAGCAGTTTTGGACTTAACACCGGGGAGCTGTTTTTT	CASSFGLNTGELFF
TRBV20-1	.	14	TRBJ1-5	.	TGCAGTGCTAGTACGGCGGCTAGCAATCAGCCCCAGCATTTT	CSASTAASNQPQHF
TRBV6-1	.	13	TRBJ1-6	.	TGTGCCAGCGACCTCGGTCTCGGTTCACCCCTCCACTTT	CASDLGLGSPLHF
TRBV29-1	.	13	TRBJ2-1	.	TGCAGCGTTGTAGGTGACAGCCACAATGAGCAGTTCTTC	CSVVGDSHNEQFF
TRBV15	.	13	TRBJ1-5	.	TGTGCCACCAGCAGAGATGCTGCGGGGCCCCAGCATTTT	CATSRDAAGPQHF
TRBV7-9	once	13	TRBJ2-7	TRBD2	TGTGCCAGCAGCTCTAGCGGGGAGTACGAGCAGTACTTC	CASSSSGEYEQYF
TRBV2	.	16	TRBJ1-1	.	TGTGCCAGCAGTGAAGCGCTTAGGGCAGCGAACACTGAAGCTTTCTTT	CASSEALRAANTEAFF
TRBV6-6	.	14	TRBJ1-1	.	TGTGCCAGCACCCTGACAGATCGAGCCACTGAAGCTTTCTTT	CASTLTDRATEAFF
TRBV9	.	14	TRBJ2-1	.	TGTGCCAGCAGCGTAGCTCTCCTCGACAATGAGCAGTTCTTC	CASSVALLDNEQFF
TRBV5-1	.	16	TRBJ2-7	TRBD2	TGCGCCAGCAGCTTGGTGGGACTACCCAGCTCCTACGAGCAGTACTTC	CASSLVGLPSSYEQYF
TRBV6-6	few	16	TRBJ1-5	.	TGTGCCAGCAGTTACCTAGGGTTAGTTAGCAATCAGCCCCAGCATTTT	CASSYLGLVSNQPQHF
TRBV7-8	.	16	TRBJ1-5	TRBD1	TGTGCCAGCAGCCAGCCGACAGGGGGGCACAATCAGCCCCAGCATTTT	CASSQPTGGHNQPQHF
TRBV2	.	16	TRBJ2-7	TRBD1	TGTGCCAGCAGTGCCTGGGGCCCGGGACAGGGCCACGAGCAGTACTTC	CASSAWGPGQGHEQYF
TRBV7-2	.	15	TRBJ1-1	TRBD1	TGTGCCAGCAGCCTAATCCCGGGACAGGGGACTGAAGCTTTCTTT	CASSLIPGQGTEAFF
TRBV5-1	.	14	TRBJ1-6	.	TGCGCCAGCAGCCGGGAATTCGGTAATTCACCCCTCCACTTT	CASSREFGNSPLHF
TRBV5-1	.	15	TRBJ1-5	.	TGCGCCAGCAGCCCCGGGACGTCTAACAATCAGCCCCAGCATTTT	CASSPGTSNNQPQHF
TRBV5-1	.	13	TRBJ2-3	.	TGTGCCAGCAGCCCGGGGGGCACAGATACGCAGTATTTT	CASSPGGTDTQYF
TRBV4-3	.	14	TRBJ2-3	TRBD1	TGCGCCAGCAGCCAAGATACAGGGGAAGATACGCAGTATTTT	CASSQDTGEDTQYF
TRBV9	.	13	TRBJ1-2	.	TGTGCCAGCAGCCCCATTAGAAACTATGGCTACACCTTC	CASSPIRNYGYTF
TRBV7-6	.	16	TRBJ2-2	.	TGTGCCAGCAGCTTAGTGTGGGGGCGCGTCACCGGGGAGCTGTTTTTT	CASSLVWGRVTGELFF
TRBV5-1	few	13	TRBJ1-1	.	TGCGCCAGCTTCAGGGACCCGAACACTGAAGCTTTCTTT	CASFRDPNTEAFF
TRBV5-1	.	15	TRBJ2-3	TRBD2	TGCGCCAGCAGTTCCCTAGCGGGGCCCACAGATACGCAGTATTTT	CASSSLAGPTDTQYF
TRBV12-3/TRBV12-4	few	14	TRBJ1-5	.	TGTGCCAGCAGTTTGAGTCAGGGGTTCCAGCCCCAGCATTTT	CASSLSQGFQPQHF